The 3 T cell receptor beta chains below all came from one sample that was sequenced in a study of beta chain features in type 1 diabetes. Since all of the isolated RNA was reverse transcribed, expressed TCRB transcripts were what got sequenced. The repertoire was sequenced with immunoSEQ multiplex PCR; TCRdb's copy has only in-frame clones and lacks some. Among around 500,000 clones listed, around 28% were seen once. Input material: naive CD4+ T cells from blood. Source of these receptors: a young man in good health.

This clone appeared a single time. The V and J genes are TRBV6-5 and TRBJ2-1, with D possibly being TRBD1 or TRBD2 (5 bases each). Germline V CDR1 and CDR2: MNHEY, SVGAGI. CDR3 size: 14 residues. The V and J ends lost 2 bases and 4 bases respectively, with 9 bases between them. Here the CDR3 reads CASSYRGRYNEQFF. Here the CDR3 DNA reads TGTGCCAGCAGTTACCGGGGACGGTACAATGAGCAGTTCTTC.

The rearrangement links TRBV6-6 to TRBJ2-2; D is uncertain. The V gene's germline CDR1 is MNHNY and CDR2 SVGAGI (reference sequence). The CDR3 is 16 residues long. V shed 0 bases and J shed 7 bases, with 15 bases lying between them. This chain's CDR3 is CASSYSVADADGELFF. The CDR3 DNA reads TGTGCCAGCAGTTACTCTGTCGCGGATGCGGACGGGGAGCTGTTTTTT.

This chain connects TRBV5-1 to TRBJ2-4; D call uncertain. The CDR3 has 17 residues. V lost 1 base and J lost 1, with 15 bases in between. The germline V gene has CDR1 SGHRS and CDR2 YFSETQ. The CDR3 DNA reads as TGCGCCAGCAGCTTGCTCACGGCGGTAGGGGCCAAAAACATTCAGTACTTC. Its translation is CASSLLTAVGAKNIQYF.